The 27 T cell receptor beta chains presented below share a single source sample, sequenced in a study of CD8 T cells in Susac syndrome. It was with random hexamers that roughly 0.5 to 1 ug RNA was reverse transcribed. TCRdb reanalysed the immunoSEQ multiplex PCR reads using MiXCR and keeps one entry per CDR3 protein. The sample lists 160,000 or so distinct CDR3 sequences, approximately 93% occurring once. Sequencing used CD4+ T cells from PBMCs. Receptors were obtained from a human donor with multiple sclerosis.

This chain links TRBV5-6 with TRBJ2-2; D gene uncertain. The V gene's germline CDR1 is SGHDT and CDR2 YYEEEE. The V end lost 2 bases, the J end lost 1 base, and 12 bases lay between the germline ends. There are 16 residues in the CDR3. The CDR3 loop reads CASSFEDWLNTGELFF. The CDR3 bases are TGTGCCAGCAGCTTTGAAGACTGGTTGAACACCGGGGAGCTGTTTTTT.

J is TRBJ1-5 and V is TRBV28; D gene ambiguous. Germline CDR1 is MDHEN and CDR2 is SYDVKM. The V and J ends lost 3 bases and 4 bases respectively, with 13 bases between them. The CDR3 runs 15 residues. CDR3 nucleotide sequence: TGTGCCAGCAGTTTGGGTCACCCGTCTAATCAGCCCCAGCATTTT. Amino acid sequence: CASSLGHPSNQPQHF.

This sequence joins TRBV9 and TRBJ1-2, with D maybe TRBD1 (5 bases). The V gene lost 2 bases and the J gene lost 2 bases, with 10 bases spanning the gap. The CDR3 is 14 amino acids. CDR1 and CDR2 (germline): SGDLS, YYNGEE. The CDR3, as DNA: TGTGCCAGCAGCGTCGGACGGGGGAACTATGGCTACACCTTC. Translating it yields CASSVGRGNYGYTF.

V usage is TRBV12-3 or TRBV12-4 and J usage is TRBJ2-4; 10 bases match TRBD2. Germline trimming cut 5 bases from V and 4 bases from J; bases unmatched to any gene: 8. There are 16 residues in the CDR3. CDR3: CASSPQREGIKNIQYF. The DNA of the CDR3 is TGTGCCAGCAGTCCCCAGCGGGAGGGAATTAAAAACATTCAGTACTTC.

The chain carries TRBV6-5 and TRBJ1-1, with D tentatively TRBD1 (5 bases). CDR1 MNHEY and CDR2 SVGAGI come from the germline V gene. This CDR3 is built from 15 residues. V was cut by 0 bases and J by 1 base, with 9 bases left in between. The CDR3 region is CASSYSGLTNTEAFF. The CDR3 DNA reads as TGTGCCAGCAGTTACTCGGGACTCACGAACACTGAAGCTTTCTTT.

A single count supports this clonotype. This sequence joins TRBV12-3 or TRBV12-4 and TRBJ1-5, with unresolved D. V was clipped by 6 bases and J by 9 bases, with 21 bases between them. The CDR3 is 15 residues long. The CDR3 here is CASRSTWFGSGPQHF. CDR3 coding DNA: TGTGCCAGCAGATCGACCTGGTTCGGGAGTGGGCCCCAGCATTTT.

This clonotype was seen just once. The chain recombines TRBV24-1 with TRBJ2-7; no firm D call. The germline gives CDR1 KGHDR, CDR2 SFDVKD. Trimming took off 9 bases at V and 2 bases at J, with 13 bases between the two ends. The CDR3 loop spans 13 amino acids. CDR3 DNA sequence: TGTGCCACCGAAAACTCTCTTACCTACGAGCAGTACTTC. Protein sequence: CATENSLTYEQYF.

The chain carries TRBV6-1 and TRBJ2-5; D is undetermined. The CDR3 sequence is 15 residues long. V gave up 0 bases and J gave up 1 base, with 9 bases separating them. Germline lookup yields CDR1 MNHNS and CDR2 SASEGT. The CDR3 protein is CASSEAPDSQETQYF. CDR3 sequence (DNA): TGTGCCAGCAGTGAAGCCCCTGATTCCCAAGAGACCCAGTACTTC.

This chain uses TRBV6-5 with TRBJ1-4; TRBD1 agrees at 8 bases. Germline assignment: CDR1 MNHEY and CDR2 SVGAGI. The CDR3 has 14 amino acids. The V segment lost 6 bases and the J segment 8 bases; nucleotides outside the gene matches: 8. For the CDR3, the DNA is TGTGCCAGCAGGCCCAGGGGGCGCGAAGAAAAACTGTTTTTT. Translation gives CASRPRGREEKLFF.

This clonotype was found a few times. The V gene is TRBV27, the J gene TRBJ2-7, with 9 nucleotides matching TRBD2. Trimming cost V 4 bases and J 3 bases; bases outside gene matches: 4. The germline V gene has CDR1 MNHEY and CDR2 SMNVEV (reference sequence). The CDR3 is 14 amino acids. The CDR3 is CASSSVREGYEQYF. The CDR3 DNA reads as TGTGCCAGCAGTTCCGTGCGGGAGGGCTACGAGCAGTACTTC.

CDR3 DNA: TGTGCCAGCACTCTCAGGACAGGGGGAATCTATGGCTACACCTTC. This translates into CASTLRTGGIYGYTF. This chain joins TRBV12-3 or TRBV12-4 and TRBJ1-2, with 10 bases fitting TRBD1. Trimming at V came to 7 bases and at J to 4 bases, leaving 9 bases not matched to a gene. The CDR3 loop spans 15 amino acids.

The rearrangement uses TRBV3-1 and TRBJ1-5, with TRBD1 matching 10 bases. Germline CDR1 and CDR2: LGHDT and YNNKEL (reference sequence). Trimming took 1 base from V and 9 from J; bases not matched to a gene: 3. There are 14 residues in the CDR3. The CDR3 DNA reads TGTGCCAGCAGCCAAGGGGACAGGGGAAGGCCCCAGCATTTT. Protein: CASSQGDRGRPQHF.

DNA of the CDR3: TGTGCCAGCAGCCGGGATTGGGGCCACGAGCAGTACTTC. As protein: CASSRDWGHEQYF. This sequence joins TRBV3-1 and TRBJ2-7, with D possibly TRBD1 on 5 matching bases. The V gene's germline CDR1 is LGHDT and CDR2 YNNKEL (reference sequence). The CDR3 has 13 residues. V lost 4 bases, J lost 5 bases, and 12 bases lay in between.

This clonotype was counted once. V gene TRBV7-8 combines with J gene TRBJ2-2; 7 bases match TRBD1. V gave up 6 bases and J gave up 7 bases; unmatched junction bases: 14. The CDR3 has 16 amino acids. Germline V gene data show CDR1 as SGHVS and CDR2 as FQNEAQ. The CDR3 DNA sequence: TGTGCCAGCAGTCTTGGGACAGTCATTCTGGGCGGGGAGCTGTTTTTT. This codes for CASSLGTVILGGELFF.

This clonotype was detected only a few times. In DNA, the CDR3 is TGTGCCAGCAGCCAAAGCGGGAGTGGCGACGAGCAGTACTTC. Its translation: CASSQSGSGDEQYF. J is TRBJ2-7 and V is TRBV6-1; 8 nucleotides agree with TRBD2. Per germline, CDR1 MNHNS and CDR2 SASEGT. Trimming cost V 6 bases and J 5 bases; bases outside gene matches: 9. This CDR3 is built from 14 residues.

This chain connects TRBV30 to TRBJ1-3, with D unclear. Trimming took 0 bases from V and 3 from J, leaving 9 bases between them. Germline V gives CDR1 GTSNPN, CDR2 SVGIG (reference sequence). This CDR3 is 14 amino acids long. CDR3 protein: CAWSVRVRGNTIYF. As DNA, the CDR3 is TGTGCCTGGAGTGTACGTGTTCGTGGAAACACCATATATTTT.

The gene calls are TRBV18 and TRBJ1-3, with a possible D match to TRBD1 (6 bases). This CDR3 is built from 18 residues. The V and J ends lost 6 bases and 2 bases respectively, with 23 bases between them. Germline CDR1 and CDR2: KGHSH and LQKENI. The chain's CDR3 is CASSHNLGQSEAGNTIYF. CDR3 nucleotide sequence: TGTGCCAGCTCCCACAATCTCGGACAGTCCGAAGCTGGAAACACCATATATTTT.

This clonotype was observed a handful of times. V usage is TRBV25-1 and J usage is TRBJ2-3; TRBD1 or TRBD2 may be the D gene (5 bases each). Germline V lookup: CDR1 MGHDK, CDR2 SYGVNS. Trimming shortened V by 5 bases and J by 1 base, and 10 bases separated the two germline ends. The CDR3 sequence is 14 residues long. CDR3 nucleotide sequence: TGTGCCAGCAGTCCCCGAGGGGGCACAGATACGCAGTATTTT. As protein: CASSPRGGTDTQYF. Based on the CDR3 plus reference TRBV25-1 and TRBJ2-3, the full variable domain is EADIYQTPRYLVIGTGKKITLECSQTMGHDKMYWYQQDPGMELHLIHYSYGVNSTEKGDLSSESTVSRIRTEHFPLTLESARPSHTSQYLCASSPRGGTDTQYFGPGTRLTVL.

In its sample, this clonotype was seen a few times. The chain carries TRBV5-1 and TRBJ2-3; D might be TRBD2 (5 bases). V was pared by 2 bases and J by 1 base, with 11 bases between. Looked up from germline, CDR1 is SGHRS and CDR2 is YFSETQ. The CDR3 extends over 15 amino acids. CDR3 amino acids: CASSLRWGGTDTQYF. In DNA form, the CDR3 reads TGCGCCAGCAGCTTAAGGTGGGGAGGCACAGATACGCAGTATTTT.

This chain's CDR3 is CASSLALSDYQEAFF. Written as DNA, the CDR3 is TGTGCCAGCAGCTTGGCTTTGTCGGACTATCAGGAAGCTTTCTTT. This chain connects TRBV5-4 to TRBJ1-1; D unclear. Germline V gives CDR1 SGHNT, CDR2 YYREEE (reference sequence). V was clipped by 0 bases and J by 8 bases, with 17 bases between them. This CDR3 has 15 residues.

The chain couples TRBV5-1 to TRBJ2-6; 10 nucleotides match TRBD1. Germline V CDR1 and CDR2: SGHRS, YFSETQ. The CDR3 has 19 residues. V lost 7 bases and J lost 2; bases outside the gene matches: 15. In DNA, the CDR3 is TGCGCCAGCTACCAGATACCGGGACAGGGGCATCCTGGGGCCAACGTCCTGACTTTC. Translating gives CASYQIPGQGHPGANVLTF.

The chain carries TRBV28 and TRBJ1-1; 8 bases are a match to TRBD1. CDR3 length: 12 residues. After removal of 6 bases from V and 11 bases from J, the junction contained 8 bases not matched to a gene. CDR1 MDHEN and CDR2 SYDVKM come from the germline V gene. Written as DNA, the CDR3 is TGTGCCAGCAGGCAGACAGGGGAAGAGGCTTTCTTT. This encodes CASRQTGEEAFF.

The V call is TRBV7-2, the J call TRBJ2-5; a possible D gene is TRBD2 (5 bases). There are 14 residues in the CDR3. The germline V gene encodes CDR1 SGHTA and CDR2 FQGNSA. V gave up 4 bases and J gave up 5 bases, with 14 bases separating them. As DNA, the CDR3 is TGTGCCAGCAGCTGGCACATGGGCGGGGAGACCCAGTACTTC. This encodes CASSWHMGGETQYF. The whole variable domain, filled in from reference TRBV7-2 and TRBJ2-5, reads GAGVSQSPSNKVTEKGKDVELRCDPISGHTALYWYRQSLGQGLEFLIYFQGNSAPDKSGLPSDRFSAERTGGSVSTLTIQRTQQEDSAVYLCASSWHMGGETQYFGPGTRLLVL.

This clonotype appeared a few times. The chain's CDR3 is CASSRRQETQYF. As DNA, the CDR3 is TGTGCCAGTTCCCGGCGTCAAGAGACCCAGTACTTC. The gene calls are TRBV19 and TRBJ2-5; D gene ambiguous. V gave up 8 bases and J gave up 2 bases, with 9 bases separating them. Germline lookup yields CDR1 LNHDA and CDR2 SQIVND (reference sequence). CDR3 size: 12 residues.

The chain recombines TRBV6-5 with TRBJ1-3, with 8 bases matching TRBD1. The V and J ends lost 0 bases and 0 bases, in that order; junction bases with no gene match: 4. CDR3 length equals 17 residues. The germline V gene encodes CDR1 MNHEY and CDR2 SVGAGI. The CDR3 DNA reads as TGTGCCAGCAGTTACTCGGGCGGGACAGGCTCTGGAAACACCATATATTTT. It is translated as CASSYSGGTGSGNTIYF.

This clonotype was picked up one time. The rearrangement uses TRBV18 and TRBJ1-5; 9 bases fit TRBD1. The CDR3 length is 16 residues. J lost 7 bases, V lost 0 bases, and 7 bases had no gene match. Germline V gene lookup returns CDR1 KGHSH and CDR2 LQKENI. Here the CDR3 reads CASSPPLGQGRQPQHF. The CDR3 DNA sequence: TGTGCCAGCTCACCACCGCTGGGACAGGGAAGGCAGCCCCAGCATTTT.

The gene calls are TRBV20-1 and TRBJ1-2; 7 nucleotides align to TRBD1. Germline CDR1 is DFQATT and CDR2 is SNEGSKA (reference sequence). CDR3 length: 13 amino acids. Trimming at V came to 0 bases and at J to 5 bases, leaving 3 bases not matched to a gene. The CDR3 here is CSAREGQDYGYTF. DNA for the CDR3: TGCAGTGCTAGAGAAGGACAGGATTATGGCTACACCTTC.